This TCR beta chain was identified during a study of Ad26.COV2.S vaccination and SARS-CoV-2 variants. On the study more broadly: Intramuscularly, Ad26.COV2.S was given either once or twice, 56 days apart. Findings and caveats of the study: The TCR breadth and depth analyses may have understated or missed part of the total T cell responses. After vaccination, substantial breadth of spike-specific CD8+ and CD4+ responses was reported.

Data came from immunoSEQ multiplex PCR; TCRdb stores just in-frame clones and leaves some out. The table has approximately 350,000 clones, about four fifths seen once. Treatment given: some 20 received Ad26.COV2.S at low or high dose, single or two shots; five or six received placebo; per-sample allocation not given. On day 63 after the first injection, vaccine and placebo recipients gave samples. An Ad26 vector expressing Wuhan-strain SARS-CoV-2 spike constituted the vaccine. Comment on this clone: Its antigen is undetermined.

V lost 4 bases to trimming and J lost 4 bases; unmatched junction nucleotides: 8. This CDR3 is built from 16 residues. Germline CDR1 and CDR2: SQVTM and ANQGSEA. This clonotype was obtained from a person between 18 and 60 years old who received the Ad26.COV2.S COVID-19 vaccine or a placebo. The rearrangement links TRBV29-1 to TRBJ2-3, with 13 bases identical to TRBD2. Specimen: peripheral blood, collected in a trial of Ad26.COV2.S vaccine versus placebo. The CDR3 nucleotides read TGCAGCGTTGGGCGACTAGCGGGGGGATGGGCAGATACGCAGTATTTT. Residues: CSVGRLAGGWADTQYF.